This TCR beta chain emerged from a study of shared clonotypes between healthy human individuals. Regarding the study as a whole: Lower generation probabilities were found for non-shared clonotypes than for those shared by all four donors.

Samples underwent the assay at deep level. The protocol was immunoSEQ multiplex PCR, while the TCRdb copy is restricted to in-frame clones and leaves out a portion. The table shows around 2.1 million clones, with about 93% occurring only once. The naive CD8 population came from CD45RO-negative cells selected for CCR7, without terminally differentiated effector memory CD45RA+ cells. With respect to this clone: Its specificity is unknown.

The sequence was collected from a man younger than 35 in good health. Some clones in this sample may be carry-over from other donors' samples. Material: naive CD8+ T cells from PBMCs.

The CDR3 protein is CASRSGTGEGTEAFF. DNA for the CDR3: TGTGCCAGCAGAAGTGGGACAGGGGAAGGGACTGAAGCTTTCTTT. V usage is TRBV6-4 and J usage is TRBJ1-1; 10 bases fit TRBD1. Germline V gene data show CDR1 as MRHNA and CDR2 as SNTAGT. The V gene end was trimmed by 6 bases and the J gene end by 5 bases; junction bases not matched to a gene: 9. The CDR3 loop spans 15 amino acids.